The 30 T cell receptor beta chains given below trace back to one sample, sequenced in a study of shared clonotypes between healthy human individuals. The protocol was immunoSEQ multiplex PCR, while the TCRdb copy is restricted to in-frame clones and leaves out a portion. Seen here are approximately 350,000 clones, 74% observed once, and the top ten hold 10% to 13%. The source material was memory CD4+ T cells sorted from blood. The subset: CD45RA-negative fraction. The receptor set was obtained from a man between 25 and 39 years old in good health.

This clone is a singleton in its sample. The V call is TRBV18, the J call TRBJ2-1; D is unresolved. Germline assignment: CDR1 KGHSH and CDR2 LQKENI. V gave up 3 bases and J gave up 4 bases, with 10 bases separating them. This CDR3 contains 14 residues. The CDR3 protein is CASSPSENYNEQFF. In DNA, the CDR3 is TGTGCCAGCTCACCCTCAGAAAATTACAATGAGCAGTTCTTC.

Here the CDR3 reads CASSPIPPASSGQGTDTQYF. The CDR3 nucleotides are TGTGCCAGCTCACCAATCCCGCCGGCTAGTTCTGGACAGGGTACAGATACGCAGTATTTT. The chain recombines TRBV18 with TRBJ2-3, with 8 bases identical to TRBD1. This CDR3 spans 20 amino acids. V lost 2 bases to trimming and J lost 3 bases; unmatched junction nucleotides: 19. Germline values: CDR1 KGHSH, CDR2 LQKENI.

CDR3: CASSLSQIQETQYF. The CDR3 DNA reads as TGTGCCAGCAGCTTGTCTCAGATCCAAGAGACCCAGTACTTC. This chain connects TRBV5-4 to TRBJ2-5; D is undetermined. V was clipped by 1 base and J by 1 base, with 8 bases between them. Germline-derived CDR1 and CDR2 are SGHNT and YYREEE (reference sequence). This CDR3 is built from 14 residues.

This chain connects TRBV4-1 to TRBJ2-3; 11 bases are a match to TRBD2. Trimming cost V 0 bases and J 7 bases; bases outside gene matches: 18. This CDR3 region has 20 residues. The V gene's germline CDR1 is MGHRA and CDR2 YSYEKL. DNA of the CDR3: TGCGCCAGCAGCCAAGATCTGGGGCTAGCGGGAGGAGGCAGCAGGAATACGCAGTATTTT. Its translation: CASSQDLGLAGGGSRNTQYF.

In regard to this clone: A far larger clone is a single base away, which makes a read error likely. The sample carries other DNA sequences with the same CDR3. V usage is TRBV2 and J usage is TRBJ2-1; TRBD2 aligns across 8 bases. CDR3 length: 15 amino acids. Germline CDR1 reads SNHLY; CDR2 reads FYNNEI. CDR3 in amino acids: CASSGGTSSYNEQFF. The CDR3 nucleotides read TGTGCCAGCAGTGGGGGGACTAGTTCCTACAACGAGCAGTTCTTC.

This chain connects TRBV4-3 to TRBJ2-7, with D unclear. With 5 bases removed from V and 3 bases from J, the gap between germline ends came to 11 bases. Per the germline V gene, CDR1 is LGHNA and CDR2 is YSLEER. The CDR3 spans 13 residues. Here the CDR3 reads CASSKGTNYEQYF. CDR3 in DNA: TGCGCCAGCAGCAAGGGAACAAACTACGAGCAGTACTTC.

The CDR3 reads CASSPPGGAIQDQPQHF. The CDR3 nucleotides are TGTGCCAGCTCACCACCAGGAGGGGCGATCCAGGATCAGCCCCAGCATTTT. The chain couples TRBV18 to TRBJ1-5, with a possible D match to TRBD1 (5 bases). The V gene lost 0 bases and the J gene lost 5 bases, with 17 bases spanning the gap. Germline CDR1 is KGHSH and CDR2 is LQKENI. This CDR3 region has 17 residues.

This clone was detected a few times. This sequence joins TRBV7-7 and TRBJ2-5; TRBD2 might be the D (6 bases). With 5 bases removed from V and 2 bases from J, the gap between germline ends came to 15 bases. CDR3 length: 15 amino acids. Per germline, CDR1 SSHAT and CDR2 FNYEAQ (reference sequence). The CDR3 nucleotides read TGTGCCAGCAGCCCGACCGGGACTCCACAAGAGACCCAGTACTTC. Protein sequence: CASSPTGTPQETQYF.

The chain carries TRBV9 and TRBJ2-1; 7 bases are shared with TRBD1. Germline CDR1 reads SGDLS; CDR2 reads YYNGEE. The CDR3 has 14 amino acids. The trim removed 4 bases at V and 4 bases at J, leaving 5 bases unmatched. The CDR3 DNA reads TGTGCCAGCAGCCCGCCGGGACAGTACAATGAGCAGTTCTTC. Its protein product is CASSPPGQYNEQFF.

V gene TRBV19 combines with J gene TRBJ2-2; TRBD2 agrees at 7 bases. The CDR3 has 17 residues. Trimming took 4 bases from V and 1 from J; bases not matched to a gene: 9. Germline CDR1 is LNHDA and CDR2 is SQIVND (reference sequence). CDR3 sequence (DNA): TGTGCCAGTAGTAGATATCTAGCGGCGGGGAACACCGGGGAGCTGTTTTTT. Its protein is CASSRYLAAGNTGELFF.

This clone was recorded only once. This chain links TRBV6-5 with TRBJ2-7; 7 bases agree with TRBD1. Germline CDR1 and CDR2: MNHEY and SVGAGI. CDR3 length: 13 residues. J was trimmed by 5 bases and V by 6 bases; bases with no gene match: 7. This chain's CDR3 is CASRTDRVNEQYF. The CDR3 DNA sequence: TGTGCCAGCAGGACTGACAGGGTCAACGAGCAGTACTTC.

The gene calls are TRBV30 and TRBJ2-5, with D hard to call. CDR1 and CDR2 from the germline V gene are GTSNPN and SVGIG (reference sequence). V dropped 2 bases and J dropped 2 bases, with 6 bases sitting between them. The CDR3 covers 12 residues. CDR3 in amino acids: CAWSQRQETQYF. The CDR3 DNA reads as TGTGCCTGGAGTCAGAGGCAAGAGACCCAGTACTTC.

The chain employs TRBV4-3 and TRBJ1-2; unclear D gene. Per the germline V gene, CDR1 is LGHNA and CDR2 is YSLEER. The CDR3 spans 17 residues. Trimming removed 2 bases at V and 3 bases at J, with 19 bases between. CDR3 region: CASSQLVAKDLYYGYTF. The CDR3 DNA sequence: TGCGCCAGCAGCCAACTGGTTGCCAAGGACCTCTACTATGGCTACACCTTC.

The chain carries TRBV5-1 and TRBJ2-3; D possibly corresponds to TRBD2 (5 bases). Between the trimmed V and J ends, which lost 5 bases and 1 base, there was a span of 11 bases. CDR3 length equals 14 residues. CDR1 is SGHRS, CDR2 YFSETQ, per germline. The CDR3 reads CASSGRAGTDTQYF. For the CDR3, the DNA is TGCGCCAGCAGTGGGCGGGCCGGCACAGATACGCAGTATTTT. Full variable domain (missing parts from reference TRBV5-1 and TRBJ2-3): KAGVTQTPRYLIKTRGQQVTLSCSPISGHRSVSWYQQTPGQGLQFLFEYFSETQRNKGNFPGRFSGRQFSNSRSEMNVSTLELGDSALYLCASSGRAGTDTQYFGPGTRLTVL.

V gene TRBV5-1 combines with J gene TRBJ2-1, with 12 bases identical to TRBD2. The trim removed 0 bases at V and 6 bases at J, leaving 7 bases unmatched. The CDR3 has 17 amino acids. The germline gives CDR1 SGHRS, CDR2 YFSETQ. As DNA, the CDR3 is TGCGCCAGCAGCTTGGGGGAACTAGCGGGAGGCCGCAATGAGCAGTTCTTC. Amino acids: CASSLGELAGGRNEQFF.

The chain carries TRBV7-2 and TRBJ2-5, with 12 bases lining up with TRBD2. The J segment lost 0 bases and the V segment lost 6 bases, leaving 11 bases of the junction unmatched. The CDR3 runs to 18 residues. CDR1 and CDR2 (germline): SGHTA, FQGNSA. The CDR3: CASSLRLAGVKDQETQYF. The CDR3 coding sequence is TGTGCCAGCAGTTTAAGACTAGCGGGAGTGAAAGACCAAGAGACCCAGTACTTC. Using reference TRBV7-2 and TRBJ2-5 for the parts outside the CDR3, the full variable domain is GAGVSQSPSNKVTEKGKDVELRCDPISGHTALYWYRQSLGQGLEFLIYFQGNSAPDKSGLPSDRFSAERTGGSVSTLTIQRTQQEDSAVYLCASSLRLAGVKDQETQYFGPGTRLLVL.

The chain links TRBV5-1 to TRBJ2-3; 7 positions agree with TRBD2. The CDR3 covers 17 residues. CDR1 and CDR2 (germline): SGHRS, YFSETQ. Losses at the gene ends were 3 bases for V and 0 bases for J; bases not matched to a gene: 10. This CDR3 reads CASSSWTSELSTDTQYF. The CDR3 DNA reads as TGCGCCAGCAGCTCCTGGACTAGTGAACTTAGCACAGATACGCAGTATTTT. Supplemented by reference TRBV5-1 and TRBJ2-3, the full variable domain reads KAGVTQTPRYLIKTRGQQVTLSCSPISGHRSVSWYQQTPGQGLQFLFEYFSETQRNKGNFPGRFSGRQFSNSRSEMNVSTLELGDSALYLCASSSWTSELSTDTQYFGPGTRLTVL.

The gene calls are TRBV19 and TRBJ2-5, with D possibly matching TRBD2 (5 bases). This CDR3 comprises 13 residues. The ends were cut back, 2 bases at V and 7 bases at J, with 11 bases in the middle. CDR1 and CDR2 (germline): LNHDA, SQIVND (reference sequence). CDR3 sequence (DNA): TGTGCCAGTAGTATACCCGGCAGCGGGACCCAGTACTTC. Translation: CASSIPGSGTQYF.

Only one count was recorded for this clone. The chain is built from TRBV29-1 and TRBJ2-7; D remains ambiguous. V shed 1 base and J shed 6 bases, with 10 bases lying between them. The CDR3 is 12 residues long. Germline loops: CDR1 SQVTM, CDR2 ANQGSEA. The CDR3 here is CSVEGPSVEQYF. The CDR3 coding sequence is TGCAGCGTTGAAGGGCCATCAGTCGAGCAGTACTTC.

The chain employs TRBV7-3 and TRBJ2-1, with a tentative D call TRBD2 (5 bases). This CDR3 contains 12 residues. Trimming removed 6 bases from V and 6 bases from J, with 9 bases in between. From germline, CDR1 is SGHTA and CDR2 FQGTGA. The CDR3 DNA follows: TGTGCCAGCAGTCAAAGCGGCAATGAGCAGTTCTTC. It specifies CASSQSGNEQFF.

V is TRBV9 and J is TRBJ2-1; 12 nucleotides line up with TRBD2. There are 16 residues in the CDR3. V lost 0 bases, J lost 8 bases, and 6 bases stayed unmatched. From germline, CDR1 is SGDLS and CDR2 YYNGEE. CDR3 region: CASSVGSPSGRDEQFF. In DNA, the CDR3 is TGTGCCAGCAGCGTAGGGTCCCCTAGCGGGAGGGATGAGCAGTTCTTC.

The CDR3 nucleotides are TGTGCCAGCAGCTTGCAGGGACGGTATGGCTACACCTTC. Translated: CASSLQGRYGYTF. The V and J genes are TRBV5-4 and TRBJ1-2; D perhaps matches TRBD1 (5 bases). Trimming left V 1 base short and J 5 bases short, with 9 bases between. Germline V gene lookup returns CDR1 SGHNT and CDR2 YYREEE (reference sequence). This CDR3 comprises 13 residues. Together with reference TRBV5-4 and TRBJ1-2, the CDR3 gives the full variable domain: ETGVTQSPTHLIKTRGQQVTLRCSSQSGHNTVSWYQQALGQGPQFIFQYYREEENGRGNFPPRFSGLQFPNYSSELNVNALELDDSALYLCASSLQGRYGYTFGSGTRLTVV.

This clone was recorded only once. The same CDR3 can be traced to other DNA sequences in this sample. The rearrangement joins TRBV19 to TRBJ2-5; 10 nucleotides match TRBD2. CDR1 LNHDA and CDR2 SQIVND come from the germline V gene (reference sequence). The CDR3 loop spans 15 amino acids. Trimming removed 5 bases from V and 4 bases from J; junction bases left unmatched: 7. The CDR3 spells CASSPLAGAGETQYF. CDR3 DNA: TGTGCCAGTAGTCCGCTAGCGGGAGCAGGAGAGACCCAGTACTTC.

CDR3 region: CASREYEKLFF. The CDR3 nucleotides read TGTGCCAGTAGAGAGTATGAAAAACTGTTTTTT. The chain is built from TRBV19 and TRBJ1-4; D is uncertain. This CDR3 is 11 amino acids long. Germline V CDR1 and CDR2: LNHDA, SQIVND (reference sequence). V was cut by 6 bases and J by 6 bases, with 5 bases left in between.

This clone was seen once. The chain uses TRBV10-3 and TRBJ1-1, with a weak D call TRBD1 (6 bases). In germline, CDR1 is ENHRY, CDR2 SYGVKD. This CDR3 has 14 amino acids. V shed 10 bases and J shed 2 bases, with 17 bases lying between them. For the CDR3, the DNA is TGTGCCACCACGGCCCCCAGGGGTAACACTGAAGCTTTCTTT. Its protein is CATTAPRGNTEAFF.

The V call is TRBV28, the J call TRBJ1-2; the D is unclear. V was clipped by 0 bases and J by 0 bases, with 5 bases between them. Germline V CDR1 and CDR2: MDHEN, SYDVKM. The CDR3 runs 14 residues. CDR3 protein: CASSLWGSNYGYTF. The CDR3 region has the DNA TGTGCCAGCAGTTTATGGGGATCTAACTATGGCTACACCTTC.

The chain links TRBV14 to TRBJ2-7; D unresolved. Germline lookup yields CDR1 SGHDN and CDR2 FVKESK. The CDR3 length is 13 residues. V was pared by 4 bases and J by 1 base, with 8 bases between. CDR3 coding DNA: TGTGCCAGCAGCCTGATTTCTTCCTACGAGCAGTACTTC. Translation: CASSLISSYEQYF.

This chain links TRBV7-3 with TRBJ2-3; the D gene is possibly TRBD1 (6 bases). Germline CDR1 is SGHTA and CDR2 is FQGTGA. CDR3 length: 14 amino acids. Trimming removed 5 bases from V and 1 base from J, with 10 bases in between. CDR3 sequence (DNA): TGTGCCAGCAGCCCACAGGGAGGCACAGATACGCAGTATTTT. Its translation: CASSPQGGTDTQYF.

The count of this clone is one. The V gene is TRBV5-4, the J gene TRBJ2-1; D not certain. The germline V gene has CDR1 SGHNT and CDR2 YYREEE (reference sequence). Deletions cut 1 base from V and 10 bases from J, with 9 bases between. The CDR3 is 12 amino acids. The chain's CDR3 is CASSLILREQFF. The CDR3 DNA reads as TGTGCCAGCAGCTTGATACTAAGGGAGCAGTTCTTC.

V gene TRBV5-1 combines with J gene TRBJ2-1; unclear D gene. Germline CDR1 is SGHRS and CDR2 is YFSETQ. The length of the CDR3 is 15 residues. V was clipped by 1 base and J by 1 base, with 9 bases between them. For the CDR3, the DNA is TGCGCCAGCAGCTTGAACGTGGGATCCTACAATGAGCAGTTCTTC. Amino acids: CASSLNVGSYNEQFF.